The source of this TCR beta chain is a study of CD8 T cells in Susac syndrome (dated by TCRdb to between 2018 and 2020). Notes on the research overall: Whether CD8+ T cell activation and differentiation in Susac syndrome was antigen driven was tested using repertoire sequencing. Clonality of the CD8+ T cell repertoire was compared between around eleven healthy donors, about 14 Susac syndrome patients and some 15 multiple sclerosis patients. Beyond this particular receptor, the publication reports: The number of individuals in the TCR sequencing and HLA analysis was acknowledged as relatively small.

Note on this clonotype: Its antigen has not been determined. Within one base of it there is no much larger clone, and no base qualities were kept.

CDR1 and CDR2 are drawn from the germline V gene (reference sequence): MNHEY, SMNVEV. V is trimmed back by 2 bases and J by 6 bases, and the junction contains 1 base that no gene match accounts for. The CDR3 contains 15 residues, cysteine and phenylalanine counted. Only CDR3 DNA remains: 45 bases, in frame from the first base. RNA was extracted with the RNeasy kit and roughly 0.45 to 1 ug was reverse transcribed using random hexamers. The immunoSEQ multiplex PCR assay, covering 54 Vbeta and 13 Jbeta segments, was used to amplify TCR beta CDR3 regions. Bias from PCR amplification was corrected by using a synthetic template baseline for primer optimization and for computational correction. For the original study's pipeline: Only productive sequences were kept, with reads annotated to V, D and J genes according to IMGT and analyzed in immunoSEQ Analyzer. Clonality was calculated as one minus the Shannon entropy normalized by log2 of the number of productive unique sequences. For each patient and control, public and private clones were evaluated within the 100 most prevalent clones. A clone was defined as Susac-specific if it was absent from the healthy and MS cohorts, from around 960 published viral clones and from other ImmuneACCESS disease sequences. In TCRdb, the public reads were trimmed at Q25 with fastp and aligned with MiXCR, with productive beta chains retained. Rows merge per CDR3 protein into single entries with the most common DNA and genes. In this record, the V and J calls reflect TCRdb's handling and not the investigators' own analysis. The sample profile shows about 300,000 distinct CDR3 sequences; approximately 85% of them were found once. Of the sample, approximately 0.2% is held by the ten largest clones.

Peripheral blood CD8+ and CD4+ T cells from healthy donors, Susac syndrome patients and multiple sclerosis patients were profiled by high-throughput TCR beta sequencing. Treatment-naive patients with stable or active relapsing-remitting disease fulfilling revised McDonald criteria were used as multiple sclerosis controls. Bulk CD8+ and CD4+ T cells were purified magnetically by negative isolation, whereas CD8+ TEMRA cells were enriched by FACS. Blood was collected in EDTA tubes and processed within 24 hours, with PBMCs isolated through density gradient centrifugation. PBMCs intended for TCR sequencing were cryopreserved in liquid nitrogen and thawed later in a water bath at 37 degrees C. The sorted or isolated CD4+, CD8+ and CD8+ TEMRA cells reached a purity of at least 90%.

Sample: CD8+ T cells from PBMCs. The rearranged segments are TRBV27 and TRBJ2-7; TRBD2 fits 16 bases in the junction. The clonotype was recovered from a human donor with multiple sclerosis. The CDR3 region reads CASSLGTSGRGEQYF. The base sequence is TGTGCCAGCAGTTTAGGGACTAGCGGGAGGGGCGAGCAGTACTTC.